A selection of T cell receptor beta chains follows, all from one sample in a study of T cell repertoires in cytomegalovirus infection. Using its own MiXCR run on the reads, TCRdb lists one record per CDR3 protein. The sample has about 180,000 distinct CDR3 sequences, about a sixth seen once. The sequencing sample was made of CD8+ T cells from PBMCs. All receptors derive from a human donor in good health (CMV status not recorded). Some clones in this sample may be carry-over from other donors' samples. Each CDR3 is given with its conserved first and last residue.

j_call: TRBJ1-1; v_call: TRBV6-2/TRBV6-3; cdr3_aa: CASSYSGVWNTEAFF
j_call: TRBJ2-1; v_call: TRBV18; cdr3_aa: CASSPGQFPYNEQFF
j_call: TRBJ1-2; v_call: TRBV7-9; cdr3_aa: CASSPSISDRDTF
j_call: TRBJ1-1; v_call: TRBV7-9; cdr3_aa: CASSLTTGLPEAFF
j_call: TRBJ1-5; v_call: TRBV19; cdr3_aa: CASSIASFGSNQPQHF
j_call: TRBJ2-5; v_call: TRBV7-2; cdr3_aa: CASSLVGGGVETQYF
j_call: TRBJ2-7; v_call: TRBV7-9; cdr3_aa: CASSPNYEQYF
j_call: TRBJ1-2; v_call: TRBV5-6; cdr3_aa: CASSLNPTKYGYTF
j_call: TRBJ2-3; v_call: TRBV5-5; cdr3_aa: CASRFGQGRSGELDTQYF
j_call: TRBJ2-5; v_call: TRBV6-6; cdr3_aa: CASSYSGQGALEMETQYF
j_call: TRBJ2-5; v_call: TRBV4-1; cdr3_aa: CASSQEEDLRETQYF
j_call: TRBJ1-2; v_call: TRBV7-9; cdr3_aa: CASSFSGAEDYGYTF
j_call: TRBJ1-5; v_call: TRBV29-1; cdr3_aa: CSVELGGSNQPQHF
j_call: TRBJ2-3; v_call: TRBV7-3; cdr3_aa: CASSLGDLGSTDTQYF
j_call: TRBJ2-1; v_call: TRBV28; cdr3_aa: CASSFGTSGDLSSYNEQFF
j_call: TRBJ1-2; v_call: TRBV7-8; cdr3_aa: CASSLPLPTGRGVLDGYTF
j_call: TRBJ2-3; v_call: TRBV15; cdr3_aa: CATSRLEGGQAFWASTDTQYF
j_call: TRBJ1-1; v_call: TRBV7-9; cdr3_aa: CASSLNKGRGDVNTEAFF
j_call: TRBJ2-7; v_call: TRBV6-2/TRBV6-3; cdr3_aa: CASSYPGAEQYF
j_call: TRBJ2-7; v_call: TRBV7-2; cdr3_aa: CASSLVWAETPSYEQYF
j_call: TRBJ2-1; v_call: TRBV11-2; cdr3_aa: CASSLVFADLGGLAGVDEQFF
j_call: TRBJ2-3; v_call: TRBV6-2/TRBV6-3; cdr3_aa: CASSYSTIREGQYF
j_call: TRBJ1-4; v_call: TRBV6-6; cdr3_aa: CASSSLLEEKLFF
j_call: TRBJ2-2; v_call: TRBV11-1; cdr3_aa: CASSLNGATGELFF
j_call: TRBJ1-1; v_call: TRBV20-1; cdr3_aa: CSAYTGETEAFF
j_call: TRBJ1-5; v_call: TRBV15; cdr3_aa: CATSRTIGQGNQPQHF
j_call: TRBJ1-2; v_call: TRBV7-9; cdr3_aa: CASSLAGGLGYTF
j_call: TRBJ2-7; v_call: TRBV24-1; cdr3_aa: CATSDLSGAAPYEQYF
j_call: TRBJ2-7; v_call: TRBV6-6; cdr3_aa: CASSPVPSEQYF